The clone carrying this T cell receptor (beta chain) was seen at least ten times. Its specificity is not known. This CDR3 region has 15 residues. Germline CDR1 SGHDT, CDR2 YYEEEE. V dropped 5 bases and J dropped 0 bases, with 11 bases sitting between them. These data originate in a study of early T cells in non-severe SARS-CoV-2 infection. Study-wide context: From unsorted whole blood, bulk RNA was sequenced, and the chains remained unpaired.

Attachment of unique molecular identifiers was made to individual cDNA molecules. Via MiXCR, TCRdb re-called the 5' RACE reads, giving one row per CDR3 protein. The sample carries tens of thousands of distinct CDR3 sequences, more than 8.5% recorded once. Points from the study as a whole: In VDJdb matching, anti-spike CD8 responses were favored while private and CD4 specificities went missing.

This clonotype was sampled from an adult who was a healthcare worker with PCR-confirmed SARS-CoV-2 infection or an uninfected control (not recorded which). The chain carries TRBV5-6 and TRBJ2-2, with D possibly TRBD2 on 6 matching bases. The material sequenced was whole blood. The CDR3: CASRVAVSNTGELFF. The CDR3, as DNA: TGTGCCAGCAGAGTAGCGGTCTCGAACACCGGGGAGCTGTTTTTT.